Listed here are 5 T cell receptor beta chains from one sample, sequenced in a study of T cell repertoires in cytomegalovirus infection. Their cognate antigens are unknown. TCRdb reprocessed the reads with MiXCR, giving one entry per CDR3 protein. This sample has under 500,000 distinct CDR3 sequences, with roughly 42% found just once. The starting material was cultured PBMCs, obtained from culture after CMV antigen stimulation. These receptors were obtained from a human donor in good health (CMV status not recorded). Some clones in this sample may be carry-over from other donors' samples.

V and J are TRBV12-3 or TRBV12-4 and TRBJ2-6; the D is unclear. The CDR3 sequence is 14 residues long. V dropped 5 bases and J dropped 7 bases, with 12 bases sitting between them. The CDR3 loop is CASSEPWLANVLTF. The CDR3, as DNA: TGTGCCAGCAGTGAGCCATGGCTCGCCAACGTCCTGACTTTC.

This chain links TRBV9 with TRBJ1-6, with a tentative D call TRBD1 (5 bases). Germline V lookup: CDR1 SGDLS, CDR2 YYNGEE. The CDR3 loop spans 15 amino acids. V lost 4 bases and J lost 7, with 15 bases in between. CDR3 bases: TGTGCCAGCAGCCCCCACAGGTCGAAGAATTCACCCCTCCACTTT. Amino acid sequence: CASSPHRSKNSPLHF. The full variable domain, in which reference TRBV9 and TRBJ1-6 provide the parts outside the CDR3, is DSGVTQTPKHLITATGQRVTLRCSPRSGDLSVYWYQQSLDQGLQFLIQYYNGEERAKGNILERFSAQQFPDLHSELNLSSLELGDSALYFCASSPHRSKNSPLHFGNGTRLTVT.

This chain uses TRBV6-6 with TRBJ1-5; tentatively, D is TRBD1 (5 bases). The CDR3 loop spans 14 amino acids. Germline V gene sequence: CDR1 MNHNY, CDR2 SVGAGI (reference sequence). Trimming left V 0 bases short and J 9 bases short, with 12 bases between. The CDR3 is CASSYSGRATPQHF. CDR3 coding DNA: TGTGCCAGCAGTTACTCCGGCAGGGCTACGCCCCAGCATTTT.

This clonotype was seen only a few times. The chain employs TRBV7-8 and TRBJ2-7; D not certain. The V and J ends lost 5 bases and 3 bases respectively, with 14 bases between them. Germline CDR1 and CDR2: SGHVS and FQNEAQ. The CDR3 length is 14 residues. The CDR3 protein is CASSLSVAIYEQYF. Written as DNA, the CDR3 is TGTGCCAGCAGCCTTTCGGTGGCGATCTACGAGCAGTACTTC.

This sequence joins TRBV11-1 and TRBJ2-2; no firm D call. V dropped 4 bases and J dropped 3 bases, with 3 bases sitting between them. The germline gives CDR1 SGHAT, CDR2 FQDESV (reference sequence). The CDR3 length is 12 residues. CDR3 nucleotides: TGTGCCAGCAGCTCCGACACCGGGGAGCTGTTTTTT. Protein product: CASSSDTGELFF.